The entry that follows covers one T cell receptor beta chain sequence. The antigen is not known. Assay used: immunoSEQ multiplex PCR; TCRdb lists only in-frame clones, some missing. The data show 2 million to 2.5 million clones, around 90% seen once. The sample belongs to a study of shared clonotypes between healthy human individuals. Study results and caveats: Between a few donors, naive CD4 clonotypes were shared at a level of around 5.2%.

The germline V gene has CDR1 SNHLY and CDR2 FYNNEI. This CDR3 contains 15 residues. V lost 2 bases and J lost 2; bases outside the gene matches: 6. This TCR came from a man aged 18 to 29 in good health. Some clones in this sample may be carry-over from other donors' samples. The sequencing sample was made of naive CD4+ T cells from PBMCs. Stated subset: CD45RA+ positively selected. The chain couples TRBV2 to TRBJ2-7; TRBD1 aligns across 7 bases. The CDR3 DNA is TGTGCCAGCAGTGAATACCCCCAGGGGGCCTACGAGCAGTACTTC. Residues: CASSEYPQGAYEQYF.